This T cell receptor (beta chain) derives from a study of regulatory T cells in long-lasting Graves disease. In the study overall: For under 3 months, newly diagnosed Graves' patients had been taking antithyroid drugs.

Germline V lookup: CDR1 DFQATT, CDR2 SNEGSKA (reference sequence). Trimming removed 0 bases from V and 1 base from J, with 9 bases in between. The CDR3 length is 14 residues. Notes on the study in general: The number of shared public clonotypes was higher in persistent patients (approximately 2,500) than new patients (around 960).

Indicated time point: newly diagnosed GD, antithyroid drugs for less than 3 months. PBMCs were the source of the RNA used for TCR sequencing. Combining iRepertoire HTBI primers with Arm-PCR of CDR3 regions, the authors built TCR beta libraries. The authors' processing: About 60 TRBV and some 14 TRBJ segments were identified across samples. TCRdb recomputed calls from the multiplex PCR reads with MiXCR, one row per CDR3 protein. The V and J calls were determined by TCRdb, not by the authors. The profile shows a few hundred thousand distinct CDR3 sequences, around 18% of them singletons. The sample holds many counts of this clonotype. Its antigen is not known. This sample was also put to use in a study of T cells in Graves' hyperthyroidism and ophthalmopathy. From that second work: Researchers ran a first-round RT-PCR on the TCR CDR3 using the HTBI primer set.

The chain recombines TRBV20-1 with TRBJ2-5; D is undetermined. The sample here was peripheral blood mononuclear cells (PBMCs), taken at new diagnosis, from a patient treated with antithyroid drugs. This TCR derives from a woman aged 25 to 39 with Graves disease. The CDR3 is CSARDSLSQETQYF. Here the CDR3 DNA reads TGCAGTGCTAGAGATTCCCTGTCCCAAGAGACCCAGTACTTC.